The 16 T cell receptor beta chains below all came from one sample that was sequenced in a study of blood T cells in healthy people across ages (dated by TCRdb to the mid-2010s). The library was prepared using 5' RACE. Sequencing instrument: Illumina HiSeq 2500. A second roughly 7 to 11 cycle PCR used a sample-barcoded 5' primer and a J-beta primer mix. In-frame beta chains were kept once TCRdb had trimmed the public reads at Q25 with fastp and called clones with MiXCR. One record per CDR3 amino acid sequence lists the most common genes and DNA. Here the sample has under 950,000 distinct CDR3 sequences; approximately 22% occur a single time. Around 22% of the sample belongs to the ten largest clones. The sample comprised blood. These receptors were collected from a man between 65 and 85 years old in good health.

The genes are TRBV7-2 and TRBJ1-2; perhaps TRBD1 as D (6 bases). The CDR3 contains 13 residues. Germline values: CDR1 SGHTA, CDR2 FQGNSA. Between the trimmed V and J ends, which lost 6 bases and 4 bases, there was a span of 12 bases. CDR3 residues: CASRRRQVYGYTF. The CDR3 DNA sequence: TGTGCCAGCAGACGGAGACAGGTCTATGGCTACACCTTC.

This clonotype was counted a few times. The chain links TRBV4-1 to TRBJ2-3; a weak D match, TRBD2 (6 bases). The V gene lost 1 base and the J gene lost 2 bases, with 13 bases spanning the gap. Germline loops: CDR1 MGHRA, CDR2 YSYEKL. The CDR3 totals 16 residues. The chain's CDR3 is CASSQGALAPTDTQYF. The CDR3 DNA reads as TGCGCCAGCAGCCAAGGAGCACTAGCCCCCACAGATACGCAGTATTTT.

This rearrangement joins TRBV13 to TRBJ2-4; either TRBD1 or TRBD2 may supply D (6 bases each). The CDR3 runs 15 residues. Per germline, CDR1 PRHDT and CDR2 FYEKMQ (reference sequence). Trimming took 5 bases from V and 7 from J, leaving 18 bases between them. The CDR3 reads CASSPPGAGWNIQYF. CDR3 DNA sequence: TGTGCCAGCAGCCCACCGGGGGCGGGGTGGAACATTCAGTACTTC.

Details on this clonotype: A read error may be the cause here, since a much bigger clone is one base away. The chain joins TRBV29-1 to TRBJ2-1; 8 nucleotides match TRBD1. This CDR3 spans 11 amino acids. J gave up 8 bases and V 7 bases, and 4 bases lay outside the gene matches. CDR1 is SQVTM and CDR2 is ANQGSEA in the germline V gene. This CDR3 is CSAGQEDEQFF. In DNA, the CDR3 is TGCAGCGCGGGACAGGAGGATGAGCAGTTCTTC.

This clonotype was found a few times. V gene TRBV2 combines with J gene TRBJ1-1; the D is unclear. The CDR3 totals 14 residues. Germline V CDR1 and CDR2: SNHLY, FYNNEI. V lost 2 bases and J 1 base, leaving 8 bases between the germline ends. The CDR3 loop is CASSEQRSNTEAFF. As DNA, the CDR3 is TGTGCCAGCAGTGAACAACGGTCGAACACTGAAGCTTTCTTT.

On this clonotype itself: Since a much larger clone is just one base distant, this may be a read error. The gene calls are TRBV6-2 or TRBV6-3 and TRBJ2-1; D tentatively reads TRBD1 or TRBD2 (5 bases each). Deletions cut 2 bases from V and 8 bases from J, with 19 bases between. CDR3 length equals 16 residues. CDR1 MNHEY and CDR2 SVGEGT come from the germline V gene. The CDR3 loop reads CASSYGRRGAKYEQFF. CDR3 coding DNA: TGTGCCAGCAGTTACGGTCGTAGAGGGGCGAAATATGAGCAGTTCTTC.

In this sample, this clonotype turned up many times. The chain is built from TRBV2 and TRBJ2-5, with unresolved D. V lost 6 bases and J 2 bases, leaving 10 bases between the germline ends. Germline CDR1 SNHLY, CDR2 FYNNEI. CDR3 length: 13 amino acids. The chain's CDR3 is CASRRTKQETQYF. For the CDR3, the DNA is TGTGCCAGCAGAAGGACGAAACAAGAGACCCAGTACTTC.

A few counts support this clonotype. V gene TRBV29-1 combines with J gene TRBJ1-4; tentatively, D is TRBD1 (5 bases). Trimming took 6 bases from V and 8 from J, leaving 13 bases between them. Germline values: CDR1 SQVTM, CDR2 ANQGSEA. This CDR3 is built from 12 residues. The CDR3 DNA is TGCAGCGTGAAAGGGACCGTGGAAAAACTGTTTTTT. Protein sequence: CSVKGTVEKLFF.

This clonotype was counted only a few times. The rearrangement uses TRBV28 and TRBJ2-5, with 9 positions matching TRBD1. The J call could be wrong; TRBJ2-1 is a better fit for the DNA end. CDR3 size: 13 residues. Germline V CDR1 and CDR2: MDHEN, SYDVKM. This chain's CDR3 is CASRGQGFVEQFF. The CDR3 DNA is TGTGCCAGCCGAGGACAGGGGTTTGTAGAGCAGTTCTTC.

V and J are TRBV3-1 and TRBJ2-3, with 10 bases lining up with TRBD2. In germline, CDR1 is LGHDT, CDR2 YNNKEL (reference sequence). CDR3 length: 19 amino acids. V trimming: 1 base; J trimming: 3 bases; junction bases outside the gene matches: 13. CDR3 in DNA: TGTGCCAGCAGCCAAGTGTGGATGCGAGCGGGAGGGCCAACAGATACGCAGTATTTT. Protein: CASSQVWMRAGGPTDTQYF.

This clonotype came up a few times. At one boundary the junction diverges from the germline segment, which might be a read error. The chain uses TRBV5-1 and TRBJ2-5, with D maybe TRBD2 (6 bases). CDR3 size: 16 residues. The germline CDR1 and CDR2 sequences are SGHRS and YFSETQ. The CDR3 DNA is TGCGCCAGCAGCCCACGAGGAAGACATAGCGGAGAGACCCGGTACTTC. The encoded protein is CASSPRGRHSGETRYF.

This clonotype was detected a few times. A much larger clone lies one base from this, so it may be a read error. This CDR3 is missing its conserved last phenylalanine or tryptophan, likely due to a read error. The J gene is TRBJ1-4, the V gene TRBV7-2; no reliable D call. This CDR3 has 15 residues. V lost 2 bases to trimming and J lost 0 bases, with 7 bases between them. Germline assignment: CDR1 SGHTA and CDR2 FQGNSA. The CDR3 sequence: CASSLQAATNEKLFL. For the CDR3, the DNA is TGTGCCAGCAGCTTACAGGCTGCAACTAATGAAAAACTGTTTCTT.

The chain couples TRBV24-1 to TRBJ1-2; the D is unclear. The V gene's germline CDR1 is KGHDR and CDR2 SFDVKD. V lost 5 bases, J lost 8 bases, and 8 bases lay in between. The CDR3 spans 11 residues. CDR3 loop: CATSGGSGYTF. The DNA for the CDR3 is TGTGCCACCAGTGGGGGAAGCGGCTACACCTTC.

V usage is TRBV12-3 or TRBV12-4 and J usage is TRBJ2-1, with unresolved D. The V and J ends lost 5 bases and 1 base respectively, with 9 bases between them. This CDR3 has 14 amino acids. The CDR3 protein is CASSISVSYNEQFF. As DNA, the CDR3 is TGTGCCAGCAGTATCTCCGTATCCTACAATGAGCAGTTCTTC.

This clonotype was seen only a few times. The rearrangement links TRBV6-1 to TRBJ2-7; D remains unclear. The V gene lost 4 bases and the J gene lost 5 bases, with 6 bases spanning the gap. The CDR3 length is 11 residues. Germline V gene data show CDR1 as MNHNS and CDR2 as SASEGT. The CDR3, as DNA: TGTGCCAGCAGTGGATTCAACGAGCAGTACGTC. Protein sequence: CASSGFNEQYV.

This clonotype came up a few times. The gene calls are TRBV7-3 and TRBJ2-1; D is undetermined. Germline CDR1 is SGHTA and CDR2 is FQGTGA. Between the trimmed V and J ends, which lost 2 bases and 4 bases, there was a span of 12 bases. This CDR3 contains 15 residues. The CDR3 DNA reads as TGTGCCAGCAGCTTAGTACCTCTGGGGTACAATGAGCAGTTCTTC. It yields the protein CASSLVPLGYNEQFF.